The rows below give T cell receptor beta chains drawn from one sample of a study of blood T cells in healthy people across ages. Each CDR3 protein is one row after TCRdb ran MiXCR on the 5' RACE reads. The repertoire includes hundreds of thousands of distinct CDR3 sequences, about 28% of them detected once, and around 16% sits in the top ten. Sequencing was carried out using blood. These receptors came from a woman older than 75 in good health. The CDR3 runs from the conserved cysteine through the conserved F or W. The order of the fields is J gene, V gene, CDR3 protein.

>TRBJ1-4|TRBV5-1
CASSLEGRGGEKLFF
>TRBJ1-2|TRBV6-1
CASLGTAKNYGYTF
>TRBJ2-7|TRBV27
CASSKGGMGYEQYF
>TRBJ2-7|TRBV6-5
CASSHGTSGLWTSYNEQYF
>TRBJ2-7|TRBV4-1
CASSLDRGLRHNEQYF
>TRBJ1-2|TRBV29-1
CSVGTGGGYAF
>TRBJ2-3|TRBV27
CASSPPHGTQYF
>TRBJ2-1|TRBV20-1
CSARRDSYNEQFF
>TRBJ2-1|TRBV20-1
CSASPPGPREQFF
>TRBJ2-3|TRBV6-6
CASSWDRLSDTQYF
>TRBJ2-7|TRBV11-3
CASSLDSVAEQYF
>TRBJ2-3|TRBV12-3/TRBV12-4
CASDLGRGDQDTQYF
>TRBJ2-1|TRBV4-3
CASSQAGGPYNEQFF
>TRBJ2-7|TRBV20-1
CSASGGSAYEQYF
>TRBJ2-5|TRBV10-3
CASGGSQETQYF
>TRBJ2-3|TRBV20-1
CSARETGLAPGTQYF
>TRBJ2-5|TRBV7-9
CASSSPGRKETQYF
>TRBJ2-1|TRBV7-6
CASSLGQGRYSSDEQFF
>TRBJ2-5|TRBV20-1
CSARDQGGKYF
>TRBJ2-3|TRBV7-2
CASSLAAIFTDTQYF
>TRBJ2-3|TRBV11-2
CASSTPRGGSTDTQYF
>TRBJ2-7|TRBV20-1
CSARAGFHDEQYF
>TRBJ2-2|TRBV10-3
CAIRGRLTGSGELFF
>TRBJ1-5|TRBV19
CASSIQERQQPQHF
>TRBJ2-7|TRBV4-2
CASTAGGGSSYEQYF
>TRBJ2-3|TRBV5-1
CASRPGLAGGMTSTDTQYF
>TRBJ1-4|TRBV24-1
CATSDADSRDRAEKLFF
>TRBJ2-3|TRBV14
CASSQYRGSRDTQYF
>TRBJ2-7|TRBV6-5
CASKRDRGHYEQYF